This T cell receptor beta chain appears in the sequencing data of a study of T-cell reconstitution after alpha-beta-depleted transplantation in children. The CDR3 runs 18 residues. Germline V gives CDR1 SGHRS, CDR2 YFSETQ. V was pared by 5 bases and J by 3 bases, with 19 bases of the junction left unmatched. A library of TCRbeta sequences, prepared with unique molecular identifiers, was generated. TCRdb used MiXCR to reprocess the PCR reads, holding one entry per CDR3 protein. The sample lists some 490,000 distinct CDR3 sequences, around 13% occurring once. The chain uses TRBV5-1 and TRBJ2-7, with 8 positions matching TRBD1. The sample consisted of PBMCs from the stem cell graft donor, taken from the stem cell graft. This TCR derives from a human donor who donated a stem cell graft to a child with combined immunodeficiency. This chain's CDR3 is CASSLWTDRGPMIYEQYF. In nucleotides, the CDR3 is TGCGCCAGCAGTTTGTGGACCGACAGGGGTCCGATGATCTACGAGCAGTACTTC. The whole variable domain, filled in from reference TRBV5-1 and TRBJ2-7, reads KAGVTQTPRYLIKTRGQQVTLSCSPISGHRSVSWYQQTPGQGLQFLFEYFSETQRNKGNFPGRFSGRQFSNSRSEMNVSTLELGDSALYLCASSLWTDRGPMIYEQYFGPGTRLTVT.